This entry features one T cell receptor (beta chain) sequence. Its antigen is not identified. The length of the CDR3 is 16 residues. Germline CDR1 is SGDLS and CDR2 is YYNGEE. Trimming took off 3 bases at V and 3 bases at J, with 17 bases between the two ends. Generated by immunoSEQ multiplex PCR, the TCRdb table keeps only in-frame clones and is missing some. Of approximately 170,000 clones in the sample, 90% to 95% were seen once. This entry comes from a study of T cell responses to AZD1222 COVID-19 vaccine. The study's findings and limits: It should be noted that donors were predominantly white British and more often female, and clonal diversity was possibly underestimated. Reportedly, close to half of spike-specific TCRs are directed against unmutated variant regions.

Recipients boosted at about 4 weeks or about 12 weeks are pooled. The chain is built from TRBV9 and TRBJ2-3; D perhaps matches TRBD2 (5 bases). The receptor's source is an adult who received the AZD1222 COVID-19 vaccine. Sequencing used peripheral blood, obtained 28 days after the second AZD1222 dose. The CDR3 bases are TGTGCCAGCAGCGAGACTGGAGCGGCCAGTACAGATACGCAGTATTTT. Protein sequence: CASSETGAASTDTQYF. Full variable domain (remainder filled in from reference TRBV9 and TRBJ2-3): DSGVTQTPKHLITATGQRVTLRCSPRSGDLSVYWYQQSLDQGLQFLIQYYNGEERAKGNILERFSAQQFPDLHSELNLSSLELGDSALYFCASSETGAASTDTQYFGPGTRLTVL.